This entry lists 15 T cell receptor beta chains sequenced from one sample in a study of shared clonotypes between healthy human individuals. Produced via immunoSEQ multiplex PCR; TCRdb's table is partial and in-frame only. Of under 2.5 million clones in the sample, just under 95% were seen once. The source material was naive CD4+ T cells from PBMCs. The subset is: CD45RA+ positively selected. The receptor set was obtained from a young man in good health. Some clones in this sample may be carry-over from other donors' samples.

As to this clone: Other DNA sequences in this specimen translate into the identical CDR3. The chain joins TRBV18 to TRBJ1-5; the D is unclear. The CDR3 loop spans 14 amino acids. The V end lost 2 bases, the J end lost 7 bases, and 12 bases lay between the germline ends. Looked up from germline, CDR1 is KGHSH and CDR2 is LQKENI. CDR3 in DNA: TGTGCCAGCTCACCAGGAACCCTCAACCAGCCCCAGCATTTT. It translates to CASSPGTLNQPQHF.

CDR3 sequence: CAISARTTQETQYF. CDR3 in DNA: TGTGCCATCAGTGCACGGACGACCCAAGAGACCCAGTACTTC. The V and J genes are TRBV10-3 and TRBJ2-5; no clear D gene. The V end lost 4 bases, the J end lost 1 base, and 10 bases lay between the germline ends. The germline CDR1 and CDR2 sequences are ENHRY and SYGVKD. The CDR3 spans 14 residues.

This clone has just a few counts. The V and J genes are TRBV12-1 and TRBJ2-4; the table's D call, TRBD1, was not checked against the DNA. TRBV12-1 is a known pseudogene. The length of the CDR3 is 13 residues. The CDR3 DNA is TGTGCCAGCAGCTTGGGCAGGGGAAACATTCAGTACTTC. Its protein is CASSLGRGNIQYF.

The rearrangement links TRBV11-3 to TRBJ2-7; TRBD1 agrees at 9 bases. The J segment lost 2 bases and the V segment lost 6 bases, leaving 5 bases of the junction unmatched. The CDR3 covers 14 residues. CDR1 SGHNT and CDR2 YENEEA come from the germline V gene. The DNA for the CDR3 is TGTGCCAGCAGGGGGACAGGGAATCCCTACGAGCAGTACTTC. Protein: CASRGTGNPYEQYF. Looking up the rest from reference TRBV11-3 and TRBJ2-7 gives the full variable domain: EAGVVQSPRYKIIEKKQPVAFWCNPISGHNTLYWYLQNLGQGPELLIRYENEEAVDDSQLPKDRFSAERLKGVDSTLKIQPAELGDSAVYLCASRGTGNPYEQYFGPGTRLTVT.

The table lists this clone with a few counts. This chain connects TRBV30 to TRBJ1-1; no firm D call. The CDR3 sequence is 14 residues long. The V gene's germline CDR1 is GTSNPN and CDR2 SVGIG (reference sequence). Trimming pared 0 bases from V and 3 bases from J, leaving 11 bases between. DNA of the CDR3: TGTGCCTGGAGTGTACTCCCGGGCGACACTGAAGCTTTCTTT. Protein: CAWSVLPGDTEAFF.

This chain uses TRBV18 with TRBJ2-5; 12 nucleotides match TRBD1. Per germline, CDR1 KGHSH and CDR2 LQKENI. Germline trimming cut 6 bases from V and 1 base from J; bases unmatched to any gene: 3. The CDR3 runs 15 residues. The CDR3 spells CASSRDRGRQETQYF. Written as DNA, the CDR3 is TGTGCCAGCTCCCGGGACAGGGGGCGCCAAGAGACCCAGTACTTC.

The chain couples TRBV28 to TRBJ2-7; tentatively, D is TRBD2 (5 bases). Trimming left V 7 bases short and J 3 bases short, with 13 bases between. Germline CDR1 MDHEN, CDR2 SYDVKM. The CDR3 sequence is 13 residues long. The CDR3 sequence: CASIGRGLYEQYF. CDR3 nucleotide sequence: TGTGCCAGCATCGGTCGGGGTCTCTACGAGCAGTACTTC.

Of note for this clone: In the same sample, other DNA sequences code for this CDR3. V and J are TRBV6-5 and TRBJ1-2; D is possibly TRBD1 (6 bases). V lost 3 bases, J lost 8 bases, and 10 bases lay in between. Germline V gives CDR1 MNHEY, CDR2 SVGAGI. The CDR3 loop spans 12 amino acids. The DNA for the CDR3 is TGTGCCAGCAGTTATTCAGGGGCAGGCTACACCTTC. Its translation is CASSYSGAGYTF.

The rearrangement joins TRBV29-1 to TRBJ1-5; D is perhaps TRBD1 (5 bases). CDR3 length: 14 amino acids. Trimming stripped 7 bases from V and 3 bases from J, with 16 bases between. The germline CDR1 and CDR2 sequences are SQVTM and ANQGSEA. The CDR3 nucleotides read TGCAGCGCGGGGGGGGATTCAAACAATCAGCCCCAGCATTTT. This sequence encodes CSAGGDSNNQPQHF.

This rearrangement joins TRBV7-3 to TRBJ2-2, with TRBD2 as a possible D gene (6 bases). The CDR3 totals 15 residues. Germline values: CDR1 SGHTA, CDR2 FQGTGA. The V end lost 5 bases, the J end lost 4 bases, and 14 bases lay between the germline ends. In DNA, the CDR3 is TGTGCCAGCAGCCCCCGAAGGGGACTCACCGGGGAGCTGTTTTTT. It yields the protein CASSPRRGLTGELFF.

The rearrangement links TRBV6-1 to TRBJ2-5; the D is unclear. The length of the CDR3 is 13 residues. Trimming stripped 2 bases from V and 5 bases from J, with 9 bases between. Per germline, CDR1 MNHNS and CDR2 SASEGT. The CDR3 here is CASSESGLETQYF. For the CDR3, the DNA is TGTGCCAGCAGTGAAAGTGGTTTGGAGACCCAGTACTTC.

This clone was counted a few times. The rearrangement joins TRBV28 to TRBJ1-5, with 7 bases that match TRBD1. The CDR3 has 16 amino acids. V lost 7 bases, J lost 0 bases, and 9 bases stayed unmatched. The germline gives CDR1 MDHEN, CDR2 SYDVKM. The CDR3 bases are TGTGCCAGCACCGGCCAGGGGGTGTTTAGCAATCAGCCCCAGCATTTT. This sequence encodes CASTGQGVFSNQPQHF.

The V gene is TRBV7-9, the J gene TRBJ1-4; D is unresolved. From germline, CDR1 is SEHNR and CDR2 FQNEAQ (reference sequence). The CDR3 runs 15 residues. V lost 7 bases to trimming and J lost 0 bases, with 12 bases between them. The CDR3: CASTSWAATNEKLFF. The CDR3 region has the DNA TGTGCCAGCACCTCTTGGGCCGCAACTAATGAAAAACTGTTTTTT. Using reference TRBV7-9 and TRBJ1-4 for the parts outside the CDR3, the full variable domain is DTGVSQNPRHKITKRGQNVTFRCDPISEHNRLYWYRQTLGQGPEFLTYFQNEAQLEKSRLLSDRFSAERPKGSFSTLEIQRTEQGDSAMYLCASTSWAATNEKLFFGSGTQLSVL.

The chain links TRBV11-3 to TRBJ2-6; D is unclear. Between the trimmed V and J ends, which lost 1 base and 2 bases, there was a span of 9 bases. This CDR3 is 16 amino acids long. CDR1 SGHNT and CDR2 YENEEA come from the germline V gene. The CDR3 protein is CASSLGLETGANVLTF. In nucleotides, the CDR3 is TGTGCCAGCAGCTTAGGCTTGGAGACTGGGGCCAACGTCCTGACTTTC.

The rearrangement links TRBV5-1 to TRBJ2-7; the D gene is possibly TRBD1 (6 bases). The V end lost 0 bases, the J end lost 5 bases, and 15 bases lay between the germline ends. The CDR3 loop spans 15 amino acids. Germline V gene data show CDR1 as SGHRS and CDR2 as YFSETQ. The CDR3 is CASSLGGTTGHEQYF. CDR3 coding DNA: TGCGCCAGCAGCTTGGGTGGGACAACCGGTCACGAGCAGTACTTC.